The 24 T cell receptor beta chains below all came from one sample that was sequenced in a study of human T cells and chemical hapten exposure. TCRdb reprocessed the RACE reads via MiXCR and lists one record per CDR3 protein. The sample includes about 54,000 distinct CDR3 sequences, 7.5% to 10% of them seen just once. Regarding time point: patch test 2, 6 weeks after DPC sensitization. The treatment is: therapeutic diphenylcyclopropenone sensitization with weekly scalp DPC. Sequenced material: whole blood, taken in connection with sensitization to the hapten diphenylcyclopropenone (DPC). Receptors originate from a woman aged 45-59 years with alopecia areata. Some clones in this sample may be carry-over from other donors' samples.

This clonotype was recorded at least ten times. The chain uses TRBV12-3 or TRBV12-4 and TRBJ1-2; perhaps TRBD1 as D (6 bases). Trimming stripped 6 bases from V and 4 bases from J, with 24 bases between. The CDR3 runs 17 residues. In DNA, the CDR3 is TGTGCCAGCAGCCTTAGGACAGCGCCAAGGGCCCCCTATGGCTACACCTTC. Translation gives CASSLRTAPRAPYGYTF.

The chain uses TRBV3-1 and TRBJ1-4; D gene unclear. The germline CDR1 and CDR2 sequences are LGHDT and YNNKEL (reference sequence). Trimming left V 2 bases short and J 1 base short, with 8 bases between. CDR3 length equals 15 residues. The DNA for the CDR3 is TGTGCCAGCAGCCAACGGTGGGGAACTAATGAAAAACTGTTTTTT. As protein: CASSQRWGTNEKLFF.

Ten or more counts support this clonotype. The DNA for the CDR3 is TGCGCCAGCAGACCTATACCGGGGAGTAACACTGAAGCTTTCTTT. It encodes CASRPIPGSNTEAFF. This chain joins TRBV4-1 and TRBJ1-1; D remains unclear. This CDR3 has 15 residues. Trimming removed 6 bases at V and 2 bases at J, with 16 bases between. Germline V gene sequence: CDR1 MGHRA, CDR2 YSYEKL.

Of note for this clonotype: A much bigger clone sits one base away, suggesting this may be a read error. J is TRBJ1-1 and V is TRBV3-1; D remains unclear. V gave up 4 bases and J gave up 3 bases, with 3 bases separating them. Germline CDR1 and CDR2: LGHDT and YNNKEL (reference sequence). This CDR3 is built from 11 residues. The CDR3, as DNA: TGTGCCAGCAGCCGGGACACTGAAGCTTTCTTT. It is translated as CASSRDTEAFF.

This clonotype came up many times. V and J are TRBV28 and TRBJ1-4; TRBD1 agrees at 10 bases. The CDR3 has 15 residues. CDR1 MDHEN and CDR2 SYDVKM come from the germline V gene. V gave up 6 bases and J gave up 4 bases; unmatched junction bases: 5. The CDR3 loop is CASRPGQGINEKLFF. CDR3 nucleotides: TGTGCCAGCAGGCCGGGACAGGGGATTAATGAAAAACTGTTTTTT.

This sequence joins TRBV7-2 and TRBJ2-3; D may be TRBD1 (5 bases). Germline values: CDR1 SGHTA, CDR2 FQGNSA. V lost 3 bases and J lost 1, with 14 bases in between. The CDR3 is made up of 16 amino acids. The CDR3 coding sequence is TGTGCCAGCAGCTTCCCCCCTTGGGGCCGCACAGATACGCAGTATTTT. Protein product: CASSFPPWGRTDTQYF.

Ten or more counts support this clonotype. At one boundary the junction diverges from the germline segment, which might be a read error. The J gene is TRBJ1-6, the V gene TRBV20-1, with D hard to call. The CDR3 loop spans 14 amino acids. Germline CDR1 and CDR2: DFQATT and SNEGSKA (reference sequence). The CDR3 region is CSARVTGDNPPLHF. CDR3 coding DNA: TGCAGTGCTAGAGTGACCGGGGATAATCCACCCCTCCACTTT.

This clonotype occurred a few times. This rearrangement joins TRBV6-2 or TRBV6-3 to TRBJ2-1; 8 nucleotides match TRBD1. The CDR3 consists of 16 residues. Unmatched junction bases numbered 12, after V lost 5 bases and J lost 6 bases. The germline CDR1 and CDR2 sequences are MNHEY and SVGEGT. The CDR3 bases are TGTGCCAGCAGTCCCAGGGGGCGTTGGCGGGGCAATGAGCAGTTCTTC. Amino acids: CASSPRGRWRGNEQFF.

V gene TRBV5-5 combines with J gene TRBJ1-6; unclear D gene. This CDR3 is built from 19 residues. The germline V gene has CDR1 SGHKS and CDR2 YYEKEE (reference sequence). V lost 4 bases and J lost 0, with 20 bases in between. CDR3 DNA: TGTGCCAGCAGCCCCCCACGGTGGGCCACGCTCTCCTATAATTCACCCCTCCACTTT. Translated, it gives CASSPPRWATLSYNSPLHF.

The chain joins TRBV7-2 to TRBJ2-1; 7 bases line up with TRBD1. The CDR3 loop spans 15 amino acids. The V gene's germline CDR1 is SGHTA and CDR2 FQGNSA. V lost 0 bases and J lost 7; bases outside the gene matches: 6. The CDR3 here is CASSLARGHGNEQFF. CDR3 DNA: TGTGCCAGCAGCTTAGCGAGGGGGCATGGGAATGAGCAGTTCTTC.

This clonotype was observed at least ten times. V and J are TRBV5-4 and TRBJ2-7; 7 nucleotides match TRBD1. The CDR3 totals 16 residues. The germline V gene has CDR1 SGHNT and CDR2 YYREEE (reference sequence). With 0 bases clipped from V and 2 bases from J, the junction kept 8 bases outside the gene matches. CDR3 sequence reads: CASSLGQGVPTYEQYF. In nucleotides, the CDR3 is TGTGCCAGCAGCTTGGGCCAGGGGGTGCCAACCTACGAGCAGTACTTC.

Ten or more counts support this clonotype. V and J are TRBV5-8 and TRBJ2-1; 10 bases agree with TRBD2. The germline CDR1 and CDR2 sequences are SGHTS and YDEGEE. CDR3 length: 11 residues. For the CDR3, the DNA is TGTGTATCGCCTAGCGGGAGAGAAGGGTTCTTC. It translates to CVSPSGREGFF.

This clonotype was seen a handful of times. This chain joins TRBV29-1 and TRBJ1-1; 7 bases align to TRBD1. V was clipped by 2 bases and J by 4 bases; unmatched bases: 4. CDR3 length: 13 amino acids. Germline V lookup: CDR1 SQVTM, CDR2 ANQGSEA. CDR3 in DNA: TGCAGCGTTGAAAGCCAGGGGGGCACTGAAGCTTTCTTT. Translation: CSVESQGGTEAFF. The full variable domain, with the rest looked up from reference TRBV29-1 and TRBJ1-1, is SAVISQKPSRDICQRGTSLTIQCQVDSQVTMMFWYRQQPGQSLTLIATANQGSEATYESGFVIDKFPISRPNLTFSTLTVSNMSPEDSSIYLCSVESQGGTEAFFGQGTRLTVV.

This chain uses TRBV20-1 with TRBJ1-5; D may be TRBD1 (6 bases). CDR3 size: 14 residues. Trimming left V 0 bases short and J 6 bases short, with 12 bases between. CDR1 DFQATT and CDR2 SNEGSKA come from the germline V gene (reference sequence). CDR3 amino acids: CSARDLRGGQPQHF. DNA of the CDR3: TGCAGTGCTAGAGATCTGAGGGGGGGTCAGCCCCAGCATTTT.

This clonotype has ten or more counts. The V and J genes are TRBV12-3 or TRBV12-4 and TRBJ2-3; no definite D call. Trimming stripped 4 bases from V and 5 bases from J, with 16 bases between. This CDR3 region has 15 residues. The CDR3 nucleotides read TGTGCCAGCAGTTGGGATGGACGTATGGGAGATACGCAGTATTTT. Amino acid sequence: CASSWDGRMGDTQYF.

This clonotype was detected ten times or more. The chain is built from TRBV18 and TRBJ2-3; no clear D. The CDR3 is 13 amino acids. CDR1 is KGHSH and CDR2 is LQKENI in the germline V gene. The ends were cut back, 3 bases at V and 0 bases at J, with 4 bases in the middle. For the CDR3, the DNA is TGTGCCAGCTCACCGACGAGCACAGATACGCAGTATTTT. Amino acids: CASSPTSTDTQYF.

This clonotype was seen only a few times. The rearrangement uses TRBV6-5 and TRBJ2-1, with D possibly being TRBD2 (5 bases). Trimming removed 8 bases from V and 6 bases from J, with 11 bases in between. Germline CDR1 reads MNHEY; CDR2 reads SVGAGI. The CDR3 covers 12 residues. The CDR3 region has the DNA TGTGCCAGCCGCGAGGGCCTCAATGAGCAGTTCTTC. It yields the protein CASREGLNEQFF.

This clonotype was detected ten times or more. CDR3 bases: TGTGCCAGCAGCTTCTCAGGGGTTAGGGAAAAACTGTTTTTT. Amino acid sequence: CASSFSGVREKLFF. This rearrangement joins TRBV13 to TRBJ1-4, with D tentatively TRBD1 (6 bases). V lost 3 bases to trimming and J lost 8 bases, with 13 bases between them. The CDR3 is 14 amino acids. Germline assignment: CDR1 PRHDT and CDR2 FYEKMQ (reference sequence).

This clonotype turned up a few times. The genes are TRBV5-1 and TRBJ2-5, with D possibly TRBD2 on 7 matching bases. The CDR3 loop spans 13 amino acids. Trimming pared 3 bases from V and 4 bases from J, leaving 10 bases between. From germline, CDR1 is SGHRS and CDR2 YFSETQ. The CDR3 DNA is TGCGCCAGCAGCTGGGGGGGCGGAGAGACCCAGTACTTC. Its protein product is CASSWGGGETQYF. The full variable domain, rest sourced from reference TRBV5-1 and TRBJ2-5, is KAGVTQTPRYLIKTRGQQVTLSCSPISGHRSVSWYQQTPGQGLQFLFEYFSETQRNKGNFPGRFSGRQFSNSRSEMNVSTLELGDSALYLCASSWGGGETQYFGPGTRLLVL.

The genes are TRBV5-1 and TRBJ1-1; 9 nucleotides line up with TRBD1. The CDR3 runs 14 residues. V lost 4 bases to trimming and J lost 7 bases; unmatched junction nucleotides: 8. The germline CDR1 and CDR2 sequences are SGHRS and YFSETQ. CDR3 sequence (DNA): TGCGCCAGCAGCCCGGGACAGGGATTTGTTGAAGCTTTCTTT. Protein product: CASSPGQGFVEAFF.

This clonotype showed up many times. The chain combines TRBV4-2 with TRBJ1-1, with D unclear. Trimming shortened V by 0 bases and J by 2 bases, and 13 bases separated the two germline ends. This CDR3 contains 16 residues. Germline CDR1 is LGHNA and CDR2 is YNFKEQ. The CDR3 sequence is CASSQESQLINTEAFF. For the CDR3, the DNA is TGTGCCAGCAGCCAAGAGTCCCAACTGATAAACACTGAAGCTTTCTTT.

This clonotype appeared many times. The J gene is TRBJ1-4, the V gene TRBV6-5; 9 bases are a match to TRBD1. V lost 4 bases to trimming and J lost 6 bases; unmatched junction nucleotides: 6. The CDR3 extends over 15 amino acids. CDR1 MNHEY and CDR2 SVGAGI come from the germline V gene. The CDR3 loop reads CASSSPGTGHEKLFF. The CDR3 nucleotides read TGTGCCAGCAGTTCTCCCGGGACAGGGCATGAAAAACTGTTTTTT.

This clonotype has a count of ten or more. The chain is built from TRBV4-3 and TRBJ2-2, with 9 nucleotides matching TRBD1. This CDR3 is 17 amino acids long. CDR1 LGHNA and CDR2 YSLEER come from the germline V gene. V was pared by 3 bases and J by 6 bases, with 11 bases of the junction left unmatched. The CDR3 spells CASSHRTTGGTAGELFF. CDR3 nucleotides: TGCGCCAGCAGCCACCGAACGACAGGGGGTACTGCCGGGGAGCTGTTTTTT.

This clonotype appeared many times. V gene TRBV4-3 combines with J gene TRBJ1-5; 7 nucleotides match TRBD1. The V and J ends lost 0 bases and 5 bases, in that order; junction bases with no gene match: 4. Germline CDR1 LGHNA, CDR2 YSLEER. There are 15 residues in the CDR3. CDR3 DNA: TGCGCCAGCAGCCAAGAGCGACAGGGTCATCAGCCCCAGCATTTT. The encoded protein is CASSQERQGHQPQHF.